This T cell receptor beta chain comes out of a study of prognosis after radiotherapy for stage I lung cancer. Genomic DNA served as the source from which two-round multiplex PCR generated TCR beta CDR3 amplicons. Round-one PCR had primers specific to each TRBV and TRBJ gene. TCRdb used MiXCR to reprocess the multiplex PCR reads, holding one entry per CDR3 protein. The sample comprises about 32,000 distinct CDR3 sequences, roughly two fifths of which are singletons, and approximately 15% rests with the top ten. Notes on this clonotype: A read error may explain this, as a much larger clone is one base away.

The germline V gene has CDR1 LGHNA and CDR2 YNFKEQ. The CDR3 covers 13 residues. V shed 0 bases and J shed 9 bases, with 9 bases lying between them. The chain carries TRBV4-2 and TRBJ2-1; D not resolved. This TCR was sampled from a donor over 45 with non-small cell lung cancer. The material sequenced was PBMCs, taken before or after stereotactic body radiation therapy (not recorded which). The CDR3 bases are TGTGCCAGCAGCCAAGACGACATAATTGAGCAGTTCTTC. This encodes CASSQDDIIEQFF.